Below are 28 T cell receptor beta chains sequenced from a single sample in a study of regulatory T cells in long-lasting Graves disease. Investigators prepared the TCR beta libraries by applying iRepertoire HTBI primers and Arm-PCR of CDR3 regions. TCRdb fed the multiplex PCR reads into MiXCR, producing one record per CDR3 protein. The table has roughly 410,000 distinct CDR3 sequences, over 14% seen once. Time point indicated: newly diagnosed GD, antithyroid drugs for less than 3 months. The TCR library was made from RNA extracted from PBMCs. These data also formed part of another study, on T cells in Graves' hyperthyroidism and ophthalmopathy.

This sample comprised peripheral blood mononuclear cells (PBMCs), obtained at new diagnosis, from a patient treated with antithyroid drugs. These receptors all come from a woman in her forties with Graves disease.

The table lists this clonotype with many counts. CDR3 sequence: CASGTGGRNNEQFF. As DNA, the CDR3 is TGTGCCAGTGGGACAGGGGGTCGCAACAATGAGCAGTTCTTC. V usage is TRBV6-1 and J usage is TRBJ2-1, with 11 bases aligning to TRBD1. J lost 5 bases, V lost 9 bases, and 6 bases had no gene match. From germline, CDR1 is MNHNS and CDR2 SASEGT. The CDR3 has 14 amino acids.

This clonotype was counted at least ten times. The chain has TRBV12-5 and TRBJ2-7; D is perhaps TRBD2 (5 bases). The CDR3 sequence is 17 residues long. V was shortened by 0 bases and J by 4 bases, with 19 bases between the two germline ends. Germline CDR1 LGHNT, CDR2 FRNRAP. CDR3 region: CASGLVLGIRNLYEQYF. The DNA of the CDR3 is TGTGCTAGTGGTTTGGTTCTCGGGATTCGCAACCTATACGAGCAGTACTTC.

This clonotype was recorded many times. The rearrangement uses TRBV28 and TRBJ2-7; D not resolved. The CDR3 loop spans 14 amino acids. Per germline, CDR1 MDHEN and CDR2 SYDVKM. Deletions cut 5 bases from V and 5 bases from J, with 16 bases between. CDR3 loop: CASSVGSTIDEQYF. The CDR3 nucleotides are TGTGCCAGCAGTGTCGGGTCGACAATCGACGAGCAGTACTTC.

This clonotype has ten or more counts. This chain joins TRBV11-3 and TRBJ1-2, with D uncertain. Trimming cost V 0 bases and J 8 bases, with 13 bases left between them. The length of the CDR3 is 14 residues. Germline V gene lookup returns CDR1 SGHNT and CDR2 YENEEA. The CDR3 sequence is CASSLDPVTFGYTF. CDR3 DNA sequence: TGTGCCAGCAGCTTAGATCCCGTGACATTCGGCTACACCTTC. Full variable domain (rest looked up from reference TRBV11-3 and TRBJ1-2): EAGVVQSPRYKIIEKKQPVAFWCNPISGHNTLYWYLQNLGQGPELLIRYENEEAVDDSQLPKDRFSAERLKGVDSTLKIQPAELGDSAVYLCASSLDPVTFGYTFGSGTRLTVV.

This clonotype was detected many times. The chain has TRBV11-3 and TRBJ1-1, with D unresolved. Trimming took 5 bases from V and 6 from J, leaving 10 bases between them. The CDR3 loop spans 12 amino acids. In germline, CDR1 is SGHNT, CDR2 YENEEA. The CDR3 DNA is TGTGCCAGCAGCCTTTCCGGTTCTGAAGCTTTCTTT. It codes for CASSLSGSEAFF.

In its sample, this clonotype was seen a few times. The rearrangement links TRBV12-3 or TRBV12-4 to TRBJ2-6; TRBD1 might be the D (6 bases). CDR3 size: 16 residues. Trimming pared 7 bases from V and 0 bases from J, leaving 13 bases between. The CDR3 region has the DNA TGTGCCAGCAACCCGGGACAAACCTCTGGGGCCAACGTCCTGACTTTC. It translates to CASNPGQTSGANVLTF.

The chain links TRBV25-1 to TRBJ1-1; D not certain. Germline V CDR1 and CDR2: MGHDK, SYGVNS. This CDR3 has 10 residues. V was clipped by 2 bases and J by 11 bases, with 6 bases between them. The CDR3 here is CASSEGRAFF. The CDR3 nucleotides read TGTGCCAGCAGTGAAGGTCGGGCTTTCTTT. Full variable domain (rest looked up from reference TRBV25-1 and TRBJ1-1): EADIYQTPRYLVIGTGKKITLECSQTMGHDKMYWYQQDPGMELHLIHYSYGVNSTEKGDLSSESTVSRIRTEHFPLTLESARPSHTSQYLCASSEGRAFFGQGTRLTVV.

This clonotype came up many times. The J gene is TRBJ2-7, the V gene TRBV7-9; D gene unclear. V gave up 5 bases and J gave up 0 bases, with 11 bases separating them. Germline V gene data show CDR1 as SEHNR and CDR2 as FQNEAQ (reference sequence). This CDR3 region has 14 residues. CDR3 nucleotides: TGTGCCAGCAGCCCAGGTGTTATCTCCTACGAGCAGTACTTC. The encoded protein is CASSPGVISYEQYF.

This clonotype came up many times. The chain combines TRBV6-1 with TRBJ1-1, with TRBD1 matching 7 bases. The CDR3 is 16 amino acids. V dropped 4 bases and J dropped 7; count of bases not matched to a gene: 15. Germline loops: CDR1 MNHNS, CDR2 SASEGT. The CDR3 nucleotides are TGTGCCAGCAGTGGATACTTCTTCGACAGGGCCATTGAAGCTTTCTTT. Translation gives CASSGYFFDRAIEAFF.

The DNA of the CDR3 is TGTGCCAGCAGTTACCCACCCGGGACAACCAACGCCGGGGAGCTGTTTTTT. Its protein is CASSYPPGTTNAGELFF. The chain is built from TRBV28 and TRBJ2-2; TRBD1 might be the D (6 bases). Trimming pared 4 bases from V and 6 bases from J, leaving 21 bases between. The CDR3 sequence is 17 residues long. CDR1 is MDHEN and CDR2 is SYDVKM in the germline V gene.

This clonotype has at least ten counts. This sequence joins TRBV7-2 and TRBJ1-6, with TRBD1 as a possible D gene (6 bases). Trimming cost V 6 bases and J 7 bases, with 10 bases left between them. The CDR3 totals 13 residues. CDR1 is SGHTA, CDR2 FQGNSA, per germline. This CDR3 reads CASSSGVNSPLHF. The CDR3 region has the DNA TGTGCCAGCAGTTCAGGGGTGAATTCACCCCTCCACTTT.

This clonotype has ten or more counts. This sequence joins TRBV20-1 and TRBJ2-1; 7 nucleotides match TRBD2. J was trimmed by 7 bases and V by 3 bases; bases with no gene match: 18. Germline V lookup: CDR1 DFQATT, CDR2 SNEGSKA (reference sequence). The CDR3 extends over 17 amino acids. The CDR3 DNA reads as TGCAGTGCTAGGGATCTAGTCGCGGGAGAGAGGCTTAATGAGCAGTTCTTC. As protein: CSARDLVAGERLNEQFF.

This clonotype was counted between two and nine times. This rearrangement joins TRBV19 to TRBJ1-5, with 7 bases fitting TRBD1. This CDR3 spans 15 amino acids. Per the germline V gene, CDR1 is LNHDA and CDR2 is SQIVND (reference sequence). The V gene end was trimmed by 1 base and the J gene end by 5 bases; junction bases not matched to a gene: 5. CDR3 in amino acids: CASSIARDSYQPQHF. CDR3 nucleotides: TGTGCCAGTAGTATAGCCCGGGACAGCTATCAGCCCCAGCATTTT. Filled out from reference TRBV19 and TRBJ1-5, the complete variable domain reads DGGITQSPKYLFRKEGQNVTLSCEQNLNHDAMYWYRQDPGQGLRLIYYSQIVNDFQKGDIAEGYSVSREKKESFPLTVTSAQKNPTAFYLCASSIARDSYQPQHFGDGTRLSIL.

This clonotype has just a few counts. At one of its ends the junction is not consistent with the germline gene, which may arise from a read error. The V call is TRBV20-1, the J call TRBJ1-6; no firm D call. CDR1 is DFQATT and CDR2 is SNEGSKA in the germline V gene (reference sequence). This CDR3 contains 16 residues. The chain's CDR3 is CSARDVLTSYNPPLHF. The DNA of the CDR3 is TGCAGTGCTAGAGATGTCCTCACCTCCTATAATCCACCCCTCCACTTT.

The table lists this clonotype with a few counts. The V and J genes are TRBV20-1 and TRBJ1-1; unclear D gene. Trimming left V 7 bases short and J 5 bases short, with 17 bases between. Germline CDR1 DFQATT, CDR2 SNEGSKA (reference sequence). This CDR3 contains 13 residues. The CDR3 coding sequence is TGCAGTGTTATCCGGCCGGGTCGAACTGAAGCTTTCTTT. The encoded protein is CSVIRPGRTEAFF.

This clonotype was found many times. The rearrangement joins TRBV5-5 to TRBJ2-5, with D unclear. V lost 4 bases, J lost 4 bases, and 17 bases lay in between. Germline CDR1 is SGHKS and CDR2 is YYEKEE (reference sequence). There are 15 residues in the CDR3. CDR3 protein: CASSHAPGAAETQYF. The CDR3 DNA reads TGTGCCAGCAGCCACGCTCCTGGTGCCGCAGAGACCCAGTACTTC.

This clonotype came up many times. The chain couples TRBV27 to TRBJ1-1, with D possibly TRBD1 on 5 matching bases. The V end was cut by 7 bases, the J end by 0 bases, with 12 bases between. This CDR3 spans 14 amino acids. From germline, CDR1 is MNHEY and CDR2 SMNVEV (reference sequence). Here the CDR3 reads CASTLGAMNTEAFF. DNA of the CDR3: TGTGCCAGCACCCTCGGGGCTATGAACACTGAAGCTTTCTTT.

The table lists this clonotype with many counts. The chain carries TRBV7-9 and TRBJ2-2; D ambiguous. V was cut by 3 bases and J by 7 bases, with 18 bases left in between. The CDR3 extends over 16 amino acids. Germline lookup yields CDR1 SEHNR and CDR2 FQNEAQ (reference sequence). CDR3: CASSFGLREKDGELFF. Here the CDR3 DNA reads TGTGCCAGCAGCTTTGGGCTAAGAGAAAAGGACGGGGAGCTGTTTTTT.

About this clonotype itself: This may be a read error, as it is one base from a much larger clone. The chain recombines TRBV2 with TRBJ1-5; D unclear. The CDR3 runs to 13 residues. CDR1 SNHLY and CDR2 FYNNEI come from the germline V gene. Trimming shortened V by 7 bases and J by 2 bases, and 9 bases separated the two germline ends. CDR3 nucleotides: TGTGCCAGCACACGGGTGCGCAATCAGCCCCAGCATTTT. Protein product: CASTRVRNQPQHF.

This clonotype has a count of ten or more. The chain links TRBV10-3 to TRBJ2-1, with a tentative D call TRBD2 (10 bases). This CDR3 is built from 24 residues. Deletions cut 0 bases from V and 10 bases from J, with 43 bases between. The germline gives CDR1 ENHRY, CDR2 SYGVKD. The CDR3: CAISESRLTGGGLAEIPPGGEQFF. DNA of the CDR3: TGTGCCATCAGTGAGTCGAGGTTGACAGGGGGTGGACTAGCGGAGATTCCCCCTGGGGGCGAGCAGTTCTTC.

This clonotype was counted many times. The CDR3 loop reads CASSHNRGGDEQYF. For the CDR3, the DNA is TGTGCCAGCAGTCATAACAGGGGAGGGGACGAGCAGTACTTC. This chain connects TRBV27 to TRBJ2-7; either TRBD1 or TRBD2 may supply D (7 bases each). The germline V gene encodes CDR1 MNHEY and CDR2 SMNVEV (reference sequence). The CDR3 has 14 residues. The ends were cut back, 5 bases at V and 5 bases at J, with 16 bases in the middle.

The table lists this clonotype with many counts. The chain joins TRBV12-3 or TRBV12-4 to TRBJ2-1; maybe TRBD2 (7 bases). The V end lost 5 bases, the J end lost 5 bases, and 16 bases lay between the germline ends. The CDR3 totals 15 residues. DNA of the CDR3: TGTGCCAGCAGTACGCGGGGGCAGGTCAACAATGAGCAGTTCTTC. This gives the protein CASSTRGQVNNEQFF.

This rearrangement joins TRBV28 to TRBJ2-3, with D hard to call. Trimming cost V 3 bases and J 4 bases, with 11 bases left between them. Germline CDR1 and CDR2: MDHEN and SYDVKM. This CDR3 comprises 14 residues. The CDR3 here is CASSFGGTPDTQYF. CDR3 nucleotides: TGTGCCAGCAGTTTCGGCGGAACACCAGATACGCAGTATTTT.

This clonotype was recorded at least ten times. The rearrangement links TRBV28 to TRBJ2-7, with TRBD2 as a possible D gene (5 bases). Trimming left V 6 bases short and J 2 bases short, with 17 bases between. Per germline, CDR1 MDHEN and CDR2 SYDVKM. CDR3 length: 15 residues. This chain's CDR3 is CASSLGLDSPYEQYF. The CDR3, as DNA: TGTGCCAGCAGCCTAGGACTTGATAGTCCCTACGAGCAGTACTTC. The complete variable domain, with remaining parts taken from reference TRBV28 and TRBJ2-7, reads DVKVTQSSRYLVKRTGEKVFLECVQDMDHENMFWYRQDPGLGLRLIYFSYDVKMKEKGDIPEGYSVSREKKERFSLILESASTNQTSMYLCASSLGLDSPYEQYFGPGTRLTVT.

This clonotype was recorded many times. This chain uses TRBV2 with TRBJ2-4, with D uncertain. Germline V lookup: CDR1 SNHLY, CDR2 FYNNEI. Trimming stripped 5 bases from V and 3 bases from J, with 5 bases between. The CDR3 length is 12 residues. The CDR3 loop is CASSPVKNIQYF. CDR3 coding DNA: TGTGCCAGCAGTCCTGTCAAAAACATTCAGTACTTC. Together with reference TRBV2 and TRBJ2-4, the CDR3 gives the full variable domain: EPEVTQTPSHQVTQMGQEVILRCVPISNHLYFYWYRQILGQKVEFLVSFYNNEISEKSEIFDDQFSVERPDGSNFTLKIRSTKLEDSAMYFCASSPVKNIQYFGAGTRLSVL.

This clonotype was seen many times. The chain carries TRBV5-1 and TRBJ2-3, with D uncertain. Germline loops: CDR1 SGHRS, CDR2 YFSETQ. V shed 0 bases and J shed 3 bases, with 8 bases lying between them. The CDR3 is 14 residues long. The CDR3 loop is CASSLDTLTDTQYF. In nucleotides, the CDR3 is TGCGCCAGCAGCTTGGATACCTTAACAGATACGCAGTATTTT.

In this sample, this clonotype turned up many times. CDR3: CASRGGLLNYGYTF. The CDR3 coding sequence is TGTGCCAGCCGCGGGGGGCTACTTAACTATGGCTACACCTTC. The rearrangement uses TRBV6-1 and TRBJ1-2; D possibly corresponds to TRBD1 (6 bases). CDR1 MNHNS and CDR2 SASEGT come from the germline V gene. V was clipped by 8 bases and J by 1 base, with 14 bases between them. This CDR3 is built from 14 residues.

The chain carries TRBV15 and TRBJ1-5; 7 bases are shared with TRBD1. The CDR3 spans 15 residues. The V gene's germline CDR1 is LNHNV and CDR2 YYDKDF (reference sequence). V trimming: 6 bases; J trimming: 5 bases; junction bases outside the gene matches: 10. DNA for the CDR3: TGTGCCACCAGTCCCCGAGACAGGGCCGATCAGCCCCAGCATTTT. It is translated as CATSPRDRADQPQHF.